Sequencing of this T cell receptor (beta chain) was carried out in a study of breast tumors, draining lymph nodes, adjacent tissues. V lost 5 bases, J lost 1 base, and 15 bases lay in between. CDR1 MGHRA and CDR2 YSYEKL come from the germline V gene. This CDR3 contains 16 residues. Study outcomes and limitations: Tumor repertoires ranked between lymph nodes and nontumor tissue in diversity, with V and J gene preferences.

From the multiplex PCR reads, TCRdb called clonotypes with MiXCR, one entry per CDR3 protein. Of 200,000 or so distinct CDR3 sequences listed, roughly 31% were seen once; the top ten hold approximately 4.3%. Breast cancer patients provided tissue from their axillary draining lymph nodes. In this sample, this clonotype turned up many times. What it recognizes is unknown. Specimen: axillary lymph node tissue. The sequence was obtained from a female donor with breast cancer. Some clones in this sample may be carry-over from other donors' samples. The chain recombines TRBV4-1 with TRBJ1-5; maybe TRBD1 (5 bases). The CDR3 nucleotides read TGCGCCAGCAGCTTAAGTGGGGGTGGGAGCAATCAGCCCCAGCATTTT. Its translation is CASSLSGGGSNQPQHF.